These 9 T cell receptor beta chains originate from one sample sequenced in a study of identical twins. TCRdb independently ran MiXCR on the 5' RACE reads; one entry per CDR3 protein. The repertoire holds roughly 630,000 distinct CDR3 sequences, with just over 7% as singletons. These data are also associated with another study on yellow fever vaccine responses in identical twins.

Input material: PBMCs. The receptors derive from a woman aged 18-29 years in good health.

The V and J genes are TRBV20-1 and TRBJ2-7; 7 bases are shared with TRBD2. The CDR3 covers 12 residues. Germline-derived CDR1 and CDR2 are DFQATT and SNEGSKA (reference sequence). Losses at the gene ends were 5 bases for V and 8 bases for J; bases not matched to a gene: 9. The CDR3 nucleotides read TGCAGTGCTGACATTAGCGGGCGGAAGCAGTACTTC. This codes for CSADISGRKQYF.

DNA for the CDR3: TGTGCCAGCAGCTCCCCGGACAGTCAAGAGACCCAGTACTTC. It encodes CASSSPDSQETQYF. This chain joins TRBV28 and TRBJ2-5; maybe TRBD1 (6 bases). The CDR3 is 14 amino acids. Germline CDR1 and CDR2: MDHEN and SYDVKM. V shed 6 bases and J shed 2 bases, with 13 bases lying between them.

This clonotype has more than one count but fewer than ten. The rearrangement joins TRBV6-1 to TRBJ1-4, with D possibly being TRBD1 (6 bases). Looked up from germline, CDR1 is MNHNS and CDR2 is SASEGT. The CDR3 extends over 13 amino acids. Trimming shortened V by 8 bases and J by 5 bases, and 12 bases separated the two germline ends. The CDR3 DNA is TGTGCCAGCTCCAGGACAGCGAATGAAAAACTGTTTTTT. It codes for CASSRTANEKLFF.

The rearrangement uses TRBV14 and TRBJ1-2, with D unresolved. Germline values: CDR1 SGHDN, CDR2 FVKESK. This CDR3 contains 13 residues. V shed 0 bases and J shed 4 bases, with 6 bases lying between them. The CDR3 region has the DNA TGTGCCAGCAGCCAAGAGCCCCTCTATGGCTACACCTTC. The encoded protein is CASSQEPLYGYTF.

The genes are TRBV4-1 and TRBJ2-7; possible D gene TRBD1, 6 bases. The CDR3 extends over 18 amino acids. V was shortened by 0 bases and J by 0 bases, with 18 bases between the two germline ends. Germline CDR1 reads MGHRA; CDR2 reads YSYEKL. The CDR3 region is CASSQDRQGTHLSYEQYF. The CDR3 DNA is TGCGCCAGCAGCCAAGATCGGCAGGGGACGCACCTCTCCTACGAGCAGTACTTC.

The rearrangement uses TRBV12-3 or TRBV12-4 and TRBJ2-1; D is uncertain. The CDR3 extends over 13 amino acids. V gave up 3 bases and J gave up 6 bases, with 9 bases separating them. The DNA of the CDR3 is TGTGCCAGCAGTTTCGATCGATTCAATGAGCAGTTCTTC. Amino acid sequence: CASSFDRFNEQFF.

The sample holds a few counts of this clonotype. V gene TRBV5-4 combines with J gene TRBJ2-3, with TRBD2 matching over 13 bases. The junction had 13 bases not matched to a gene; V was cut back by 3 bases and J by 0 bases. Germline V lookup: CDR1 SGHNT, CDR2 YYREEE (reference sequence). The CDR3 is 20 residues long. In nucleotides, the CDR3 is TGTGCCAGCAGCTCCGAACTAAGACTAGCGGGGGGCCCCAGCACAGATACGCAGTATTTT. Translated: CASSSELRLAGGPSTDTQYF.

Only a few counts were recorded for this clonotype. The CDR3 DNA is TGTGCCAGCAGCCAAGGATACGGGTCCTCCTACGAGCAGTACTTC. Its protein is CASSQGYGSSYEQYF. The V and J genes are TRBV3-1 and TRBJ2-7, with D hard to call. This CDR3 comprises 15 residues. V was trimmed by 1 base and J by 0 bases, leaving 10 bases between them. The V gene's germline CDR1 is LGHDT and CDR2 YNNKEL (reference sequence).

The CDR3 reads CRVAAPSDEQFF. CDR3 bases: TGCAGGGTCGCTGCCCCTAGCGATGAGCAGTTCTTC. The gene calls are TRBV20-1 and TRBJ2-1; possibly TRBD2 for D (6 bases). This CDR3 has 12 residues. Looked up from germline, CDR1 is DFQATT and CDR2 is SNEGSKA (reference sequence).